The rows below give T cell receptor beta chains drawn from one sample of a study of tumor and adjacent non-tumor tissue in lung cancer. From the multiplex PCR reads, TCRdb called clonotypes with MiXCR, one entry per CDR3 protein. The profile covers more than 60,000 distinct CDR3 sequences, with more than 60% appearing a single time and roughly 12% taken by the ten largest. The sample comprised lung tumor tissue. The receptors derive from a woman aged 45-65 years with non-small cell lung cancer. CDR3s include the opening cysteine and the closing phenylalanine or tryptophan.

CASNEGSAGVLTF	TRBV25-1	TRBJ2-6
CATSGGQGGIYEQYF	TRBV12-3/TRBV12-4	TRBJ2-7
CASSPLQGPPFRQYF	TRBV6-5	TRBJ2-7
CASHHGSGTGPSGANALTF	TRBV5-3	TRBJ2-6
CASSLEGKIGTNEKLLF	TRBV5-1	TRBJ1-4
CASSLEGWNVEAFF	TRBV5-5	TRBJ1-1
CASSPGQGSYEQYF	TRBV14	TRBJ2-7
CTVELFGSSYNEQFF	TRBV29-1	TRBJ2-1
CASSQERRDALIETQYF	TRBV4-2	TRBJ2-5
CASTPWGRFYVYTF	TRBV28	TRBJ1-2
CASSYSYNSPPHF	TRBV28	TRBJ1-6
CASSQGALREQYF	TRBV28	TRBJ2-7
CASSQAGFNNGYTF	TRBV4-1	TRBJ1-2
CASSYSAALNTEAFF	TRBV6-5	TRBJ1-1
CSAPGLGAGNYGYTF	TRBV20-1	TRBJ1-2
CAGSFGLELTDMQYF	TRBV5-8	TRBJ2-3
CTRSEGIAVRETQYF	TRBV2	TRBJ2-5
CASRGGEGRGTDTQYF	TRBV10-2	TRBJ2-3
CASCFRRIYEQYF	TRBV12-3/TRBV12-4	TRBJ2-7
CASSEYPGYYEQYF	TRBV25-1	TRBJ2-7
CASSQEGVSNQPQHF	TRBV4-1	TRBJ1-5
CATSIAGLNTGEMFF	TRBV24-1	TRBJ2-2
CASTKGTGIFKTEAFF	TRBV6-1	TRBJ1-1
CVSSLGSPGDHTQYF	TRBV11-2	TRBJ2-3
CASRYSIWGLAGGEQYF	TRBV6-5	.
CASSLVPSARDTQYF	TRBV12-3/TRBV12-4	TRBJ2-3
CASSQGSTGGGGEPQYF	TRBV4-1	.
CAISEPRLAGKNEQFF	TRBV10-3	TRBJ2-1
CASSLGTGRSGRDTQYF	TRBV5-1	TRBJ2-3
CSARMWGLNTEAFF	TRBV20-1	TRBJ1-1
CSASLGGGNQPQHF	TRBV20-1	TRBJ1-5